This T cell receptor beta chain originates from a study of T cells in Graves' hyperthyroidism and ophthalmopathy. The source material, RNA transcripts, was used to amplify TCR beta CDR3 regions. The study used the HTBI primer set for a first-round RT-PCR of the TCR CDR3. TCRdb used MiXCR to reprocess the multiplex PCR reads, holding one entry per CDR3 protein. Found here are under 600,000 distinct CDR3 sequences, roughly 16% of them singletons; the top ten hold less than 3.5%. Many counts were recorded for this clonotype. The sample was blood. The clonotype was recovered from a woman in her forties with Graves' ophthalmopathy.

The CDR3 loop is CASRPLGRTYEQYF. Written as DNA, the CDR3 is TGTGCCAGCAGGCCCTTGGGGCGGACCTACGAGCAGTACTTC. The chain combines TRBV28 with TRBJ2-7; weak D call: TRBD1 (5 bases). Trimming left V 6 bases short and J 2 bases short, with 14 bases between. The germline V gene has CDR1 MDHEN and CDR2 SYDVKM. The CDR3 totals 14 residues.